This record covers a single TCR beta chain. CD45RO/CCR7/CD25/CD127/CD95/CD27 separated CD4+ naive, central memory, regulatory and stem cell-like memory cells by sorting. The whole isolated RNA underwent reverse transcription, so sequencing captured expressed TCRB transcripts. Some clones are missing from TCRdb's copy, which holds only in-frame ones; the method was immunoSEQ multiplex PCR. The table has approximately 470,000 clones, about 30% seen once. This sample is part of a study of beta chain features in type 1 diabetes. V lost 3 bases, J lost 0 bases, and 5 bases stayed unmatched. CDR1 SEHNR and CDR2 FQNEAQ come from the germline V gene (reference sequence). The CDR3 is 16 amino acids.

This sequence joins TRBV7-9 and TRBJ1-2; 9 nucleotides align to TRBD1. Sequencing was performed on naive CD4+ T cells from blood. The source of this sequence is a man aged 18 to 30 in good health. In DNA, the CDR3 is TGTGCCAGCAGCTTGACGGGACAGGGCTCTAACTATGGCTACACCTTC. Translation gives CASSLTGQGSNYGYTF. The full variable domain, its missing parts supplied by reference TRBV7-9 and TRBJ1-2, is DTGVSQNPRHKITKRGQNVTFRCDPISEHNRLYWYRQTLGQGPEFLTYFQNEAQLEKSRLLSDRFSAERPKGSFSTLEIQRTEQGDSAMYLCASSLTGQGSNYGYTFGSGTRLTVV.